This TCR beta chain emerged from a study of cytomegalovirus exposure and HLA in healthy donors. PCR employed 60 Vbeta and 13 Jbeta primers. Sequenced by immunoSEQ multiplex PCR; TCRdb stores in-frame clones only, minus some. This table holds 150,000 to 200,000 clones, roughly 84% found once. This CDR3 is 13 amino acids long. The V end was cut by 4 bases, the J end by 9 bases, with 15 bases between. Germline V lookup: CDR1 MNHNS, CDR2 SASEGT. Sequences were obtained from PBMCs. This TCR came from a woman aged 18-29 years in good health and CMV-seronegative. V gene TRBV6-1 combines with J gene TRBJ2-5, with D uncertain. CDR3 residues: CASSADSRVAQYF. CDR3 DNA: TGTGCCAGCAGTGCTGACTCCCGGGTGGCCCAGTACTTC.